Listed below are T cell receptor beta chains from one sample, sequenced in a study of blood T cell repertoires in COVID-19. Some clones are missing from TCRdb's copy, which holds only in-frame ones; the method was immunoSEQ multiplex PCR. Of 470,000 or so clones detected, 87% appear once; the ten largest clones hold about 2%. The specimen was PBMCs or T cells enriched from blood (not recorded which). These receptors came from a young woman with acute COVID-19. Each CDR3 is given with its conserved first and last residue. The D gene is left open where the match is weak. Not every row has a clone size; where given, it reads once, few, many or a size class.

d_call	v_call	clone_size	j_call	cdr3_nt	cdr3_aa
TRBD2	TRBV5-3	.	TRBJ2-5	TGTGCCAGAAGCTTGGTCCAGCGGGGGGAGGTCCATAAAGAGACCCAGTACTTC	CARSLVQRGEVHKETQYF
.	TRBV5-1	.	TRBJ1-2	TGCGCCAGCAGCTTGGGGGCCGGCTATGGCTACACCTTC	CASSLGAGYGYTF
.	TRBV28	.	TRBJ1-2	TGTGCCAGCAGCCCCGGGCGGGACTATGGCTACACCTTC	CASSPGRDYGYTF
TRBD2	TRBV28	.	TRBJ2-7	TGTGCCAGCAGTTACCCGCCTTATGTGCGGGAGGAAGAGGGGGATTCCTACGAGCAGTACTTC	CASSYPPYVREEEGDSYEQYF
TRBD2	TRBV19	once	TRBJ2-5	TGTGCCAGCCGACTAGCGGGAGGGGGAGAGACCCAGTACTTC	CASRLAGGGETQYF
.	TRBV6-5	.	TRBJ2-7	TGTGCCACCTGCTCTTATGGGGAGAAATACGAGCAGTACTTC	CATCSYGEKYEQYF
.	TRBV6-1	.	TRBJ1-5	TGTGCCAGCAGTGAACGCCCGGAGGGTGGCAATCAGCCCCAGCATTTT	CASSERPEGGNQPQHF
TRBD1	TRBV7-2	.	TRBJ1-2	TGTGCCAGCAGCTTAGGAGGGGGCAACTATGGCTACACCTTC	CASSLGGGNYGYTF
TRBD1	TRBV27	.	TRBJ2-7	TGTGCCAGCAGTCGAATACCCGGGACAGGGTCCTACGAGCAGTACTTC	CASSRIPGTGSYEQYF
.	TRBV7-2	.	TRBJ2-5	TGTGCCAGCAGCTTAGAAAAGCTAGTTACGGAGACCCAGTACTTC	CASSLEKLVTETQYF
.	TRBV28	.	TRBJ2-5	TGTGCCAGCAGTTTATCAGGGGCCTTACAAGAGACCCAGTACTTC	CASSLSGALQETQYF
TRBD1	TRBV19	.	TRBJ2-5	TGTGCCAGTAGTGGACAGGGGGCCGGTTGGTACCAAGAGACCCAGTACTTC	CASSGQGAGWYQETQYF
TRBD2	TRBV4-1	.	TRBJ2-5	TGCGCCAGCAGCCAGAGGAGCGGGGGGGCTGAAGAGACCCAGTACTTC	CASSQRSGGAEETQYF
TRBD2	TRBV3-1/TRBV3-2	.	TRBJ2-1	TGTGCCAGCAGCCGAAGACTAGCGGGGGGATCCTACAATGAGCAGTTCTTC	CASSRRLAGGSYNEQFF